This T cell receptor (beta chain) was retrieved from a study of blood T cells in healthy people across ages. Findings and limits, study-wide: Estimated diversity that came from one million T cells was considered an underestimate.

Primers used in a second PCR of roughly 6 to 11 cycles were a sample-barcoded 5' primer and a J-beta primer mix. Each cDNA was tagged by a template-switch adaptor containing 12 random nucleotides. TCRdb passed the 5' RACE reads through MiXCR, listing each CDR3 protein once. The repertoire includes over a million distinct CDR3 sequences, about 23% of them detected once, and approximately 0.79% sits in the top ten. The CDR3 has 12 residues. V was cut by 5 bases and J by 7 bases, with 8 bases left in between. Germline assignment: CDR1 MNHEY and CDR2 SVGAGI. This clonotype showed up just a few times. The antigen is undetermined. Separately, the same data were catalogued under a study of T cells of mothers and their children. This second study says: The whole RNA yield was converted to cDNA, around 1.5 ug per 15 ul.

The sequence came from a girl aged 2 to 10 in good health. The V call is TRBV6-5, the J call TRBJ1-4; no firm D call. Sequences were obtained from blood. The CDR3 loop reads CASSPTSEKLFF. The CDR3 DNA reads TGTGCCAGCAGTCCCACATCTGAAAAACTGTTTTTT.